These T cell receptor beta chains were read from a single sample in a study of T cells in Graves' hyperthyroidism and ophthalmopathy. Each CDR3 protein gets one entry after TCRdb re-called the multiplex PCR reads with MiXCR. The data contain some 510,000 distinct CDR3 sequences, less than 25% of them seen just once; the ten biggest clones take up more than 25%. The sequencing sample was made of blood. The receptor set was obtained from a man younger than 35 with Graves' hyperthyroidism. CDR3s leave out the opening cysteine and the closing phenylalanine or tryptophan.

J gene	V gene	CDR3 protein
TRBJ2-4	TRBV2	ASSTTGDKNIQY
TRBJ2-7	TRBV28	ASSIMNYEQY
TRBJ1-1	TRBV28	ASSLANSEAF
TRBJ2-2	TRBV19	ASKNSGTGELF
TRBJ1-5	TRBV11-1	ASSTGPDRFSNQPQH
TRBJ1-3	TRBV2	ASSPQGPGGNTIY
TRBJ1-1	TRBV3-1	ASSYKNTEAF
TRBJ2-5	TRBV6-1	ASSLTGGAQY
TRBJ2-7	TRBV28	ASIPSRGESSYEQY
TRBJ1-1	TRBV11-1	ASSFPPGSLNTEAF
TRBJ2-7	TRBV4-1	ASSQVADRSYEQY
TRBJ2-2	TRBV11-2	ASSLGTLGTGELF
TRBJ1-1	TRBV6-1	ASSPPAGIGAF
TRBJ2-2	TRBV2	ASRSGGGLTGELF
TRBJ1-2	TRBV3-1	ASSQTQVASHGYT
TRBJ2-7	TRBV13	ASSVGTKGPNEQY
TRBJ2-7	TRBV12-3/TRBV12-4	ASSWAGTAYEQY
TRBJ1-1	TRBV19	ASRKDRVNTEAF
TRBJ2-7	TRBV12-3/TRBV12-4	ASSLSAREQY
TRBJ1-2	TRBV30	AWSPGGGGYT
TRBJ2-6	TRBV12-3/TRBV12-4	ASSLRRIASGANVLT
TRBJ2-2	TRBV19	ASSNKGRGYGELF